This T cell receptor beta chain was found in a study of T cells in localized non-small cell lung cancer. V lost 1 base and J lost 6; bases outside the gene matches: 8. This CDR3 comprises 16 residues. Germline values: CDR1 MNHEY, CDR2 SMNVEV (reference sequence). The assay was immunoSEQ multiplex PCR, and TCRdb's table has in-frame clones only and misses some. The data hold 75,000 to 85,000 clones, with around 80% observed a single time. The clonotype comes from an older female donor with stage I lung adenocarcinoma. Source: peripheral blood, taken before any cancer treatment. The chain uses TRBV27 and TRBJ2-2, with TRBD2 matching 7 bases. The CDR3 is CASSLWGRAVAGELFF. CDR3 DNA: TGTGCCAGCAGTTTATGGGGGAGGGCCGTGGCCGGGGAGCTGTTTTTT.